Given below is one T cell receptor beta chain in context. The entry originates in a study of technical replicates of blood from several donors. TCRdb's table, derived via immunoSEQ multiplex PCR, lists solely in-frame clones and lacks some. The repertoire has more than 65,000 clones, 91% of them found once; the top ten carry 0.35% to 0.45%. The CDR3 is made up of 16 amino acids. Trimming cost V 4 bases and J 5 bases; bases outside gene matches: 11. Germline CDR1 SNHLY, CDR2 FYNNEI. The chain employs TRBV2 and TRBJ2-1, with TRBD2 matching 7 bases. Sequenced input: T cells isolated from PBMCs. The source is a human donor in good health. Some clones in this sample may be carry-over from other donors' samples. CDR3 region: CASSAGGGRGDNEQFF. Written as DNA, the CDR3 is TGTGCCAGCAGTGCGGGAGGAGGTAGGGGCGACAATGAGCAGTTCTTC. The whole variable domain, filled in from reference TRBV2 and TRBJ2-1, reads EPEVTQTPSHQVTQMGQEVILRCVPISNHLYFYWYRQILGQKVEFLVSFYNNEISEKSEIFDDQFSVERPDGSNFTLKIRSTKLEDSAMYFCASSAGGGRGDNEQFFGPGTRLTVL.